Reported below is one TCR beta chain. Antigen specificity is unknown. Some clones are missing from TCRdb's copy, which holds only in-frame ones; the method was immunoSEQ multiplex PCR. The top ten hold about 3.3% of the sample, which has under 170,000 clones, 90% seen once. The sample comes from a study of T cell responses to AZD1222 COVID-19 vaccine. V was pared by 1 base and J by 6 bases, with 13 bases between. Germline V gene lookup returns CDR1 SEHNR and CDR2 FQNEAQ (reference sequence). The length of the CDR3 is 15 residues. Points from the study as a whole: Two AZD1222 administrations were followed by greater Spike-specific TCR breadth and depth. Donors were largely white British and mainly female; clonal diversity was possibly underestimated.

This sequence joins TRBV7-9 and TRBJ2-1; no firm D call. The specimen was peripheral blood, collected 28 days after the second AZD1222 dose. This receptor was taken from an adult who received the AZD1222 COVID-19 vaccine. The CDR3 region is CASSLVLGTSNEQFF. CDR3 DNA sequence: TGTGCCAGCAGCTTAGTACTGGGAACTTCCAATGAGCAGTTCTTC.